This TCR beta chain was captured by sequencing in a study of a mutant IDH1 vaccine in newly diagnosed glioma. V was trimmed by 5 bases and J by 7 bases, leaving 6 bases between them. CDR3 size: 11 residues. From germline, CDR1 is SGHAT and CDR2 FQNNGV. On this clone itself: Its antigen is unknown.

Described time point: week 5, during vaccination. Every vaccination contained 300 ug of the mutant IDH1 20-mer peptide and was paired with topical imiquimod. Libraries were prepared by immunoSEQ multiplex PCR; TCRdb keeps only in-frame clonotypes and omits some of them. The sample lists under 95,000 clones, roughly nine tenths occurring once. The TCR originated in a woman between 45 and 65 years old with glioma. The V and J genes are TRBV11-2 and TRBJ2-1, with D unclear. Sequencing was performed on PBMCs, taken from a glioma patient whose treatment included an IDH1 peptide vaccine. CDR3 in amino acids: CASSALNEQFF. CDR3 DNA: TGTGCCAGCAGCGCGTTGAATGAGCAGTTCTTC. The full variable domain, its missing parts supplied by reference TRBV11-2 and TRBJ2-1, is EAGVAQSPRYKIIEKRQSVAFWCNPISGHATLYWYQQILGQGPKLLIQFQNNGVVDDSQLPKDRFSAERLKGVDSTLKIQPAKLEDSAVYLCASSALNEQFFGPGTRLTVL.